The 13 T cell receptor beta chains listed next were all sequenced from one sample in a study of blood T cell repertoires in COVID-19. TCRdb keeps only in-frame clones here, not all; method: immunoSEQ multiplex PCR. This sample has approximately 220,000 clones, with about 83% found just once. Sequencing input: PBMCs or T cells enriched from blood (not recorded which). The receptors originated from a woman between 40 and 55 years old who had recovered from COVID-19.

The chain carries TRBV7-2 and TRBJ2-3; no reliable D call. Germline CDR1 is SGHTA and CDR2 is FQGNSA. With 2 bases removed from V and 4 bases from J, the gap between germline ends came to 10 bases. The CDR3 loop spans 14 amino acids. The CDR3 DNA reads as TGTGCCAGCAGCTTAACAAGTGCCCCAGATACGCAGTATTTT. The encoded protein is CASSLTSAPDTQYF.

This clone showed up just once. The CDR3 loop is CASKVGRESYNEQFF. DNA for the CDR3: TGTGCCAGCAAGGTAGGGCGGGAGTCCTACAATGAGCAGTTCTTC. The chain recombines TRBV28 with TRBJ2-1; 7 nucleotides align to TRBD2. Germline V CDR1 and CDR2: MDHEN, SYDVKM. The CDR3 consists of 15 residues. The V and J ends lost 7 bases and 1 base, in that order; junction bases with no gene match: 7.

V is TRBV12-3 or TRBV12-4 and J is TRBJ1-1; D is unresolved. With 5 bases removed from V and 6 bases from J, the gap between germline ends came to 13 bases. The CDR3 runs to 13 residues. The CDR3 DNA reads as TGTGCCAGCAGTACCTTCGCTGGAGCTGAAGCTTTCTTT. Translating it yields CASSTFAGAEAFF.

This chain joins TRBV6-5 and TRBJ2-1; possibly TRBD1 for D (6 bases). This CDR3 is 14 amino acids long. Looked up from germline, CDR1 is MNHEY and CDR2 is SVGAGI. Trimming took off 9 bases at V and 2 bases at J, with 14 bases between the two ends. The CDR3 here is CASSGKGAYNEQFF. The CDR3 DNA reads as TGTGCCAGTTCCGGGAAGGGGGCCTACAATGAGCAGTTCTTC.

The chain couples TRBV9 to TRBJ2-7; perhaps TRBD2 as D (6 bases). The CDR3 consists of 12 residues. Germline lookup yields CDR1 SGDLS and CDR2 YYNGEE. V gave up 0 bases and J gave up 5 bases, with 6 bases separating them. The chain's CDR3 is CASSVASDEQYF. The CDR3 region has the DNA TGTGCCAGCAGCGTAGCTAGCGACGAGCAGTACTTC.

The chain carries TRBV5-1 and TRBJ1-2; no clear D gene. Germline-derived CDR1 and CDR2 are SGHRS and YFSETQ. The length of the CDR3 is 14 residues. Between the trimmed V and J ends, which lost 3 bases and 0 bases, there was a span of 9 bases. As DNA, the CDR3 is TGCGCCAGCAGCTCGGCGGCCACTAACTATGGCTACACCTTC. Translation gives CASSSAATNYGYTF.

The genes are TRBV27 and TRBJ1-1; 7 bases are a match to TRBD1. The CDR3 has 14 residues. With 6 bases clipped from V and 1 base from J, the junction kept 5 bases outside the gene matches. Germline V gene data show CDR1 as MNHEY and CDR2 as SMNVEV (reference sequence). CDR3 in DNA: TGTGCCAGCAGCTCGGACAGGCCGAACACTGAAGCTTTCTTT. It specifies CASSSDRPNTEAFF.

In its sample, this clone was seen once. This rearrangement joins TRBV19 to TRBJ1-5, with D perhaps TRBD1 (5 bases). The CDR3 loop spans 16 amino acids. The V gene lost 3 bases and the J gene lost 4 bases, with 16 bases spanning the gap. Germline CDR1 reads LNHDA; CDR2 reads SQIVND (reference sequence). CDR3 nucleotides: TGTGCCAGTAGTATTGGGGCAGGCGGTTGGAATCAGCCCCAGCATTTT. Amino acid sequence: CASSIGAGGWNQPQHF. Looking up the rest from reference TRBV19 and TRBJ1-5 gives the full variable domain: DGGITQSPKYLFRKEGQNVTLSCEQNLNHDAMYWYRQDPGQGLRLIYYSQIVNDFQKGDIAEGYSVSREKKESFPLTVTSAQKNPTAFYLCASSIGAGGWNQPQHFGDGTRLSIL.

With regard to this clone: At one of its ends the junction is not consistent with the germline gene, which may arise from a read error. The chain links TRBV24-1 to TRBJ2-3; TRBD2 might be the D (5 bases). From germline, CDR1 is KGHDR and CDR2 SFDVKD. The length of the CDR3 is 13 residues. The CDR3 DNA reads as TGTGCCACCAGTGATACAGTAGCGTTCCACCAGTGGTTT. Translated: CATSDTVAFHQWF.

The chain links TRBV7-9 to TRBJ1-5; D might be TRBD1 (5 bases). Per germline, CDR1 SEHNR and CDR2 FQNEAQ (reference sequence). This CDR3 region has 15 residues. V lost 8 bases, J lost 3 bases, and 17 bases lay in between. CDR3 in DNA: TGTGCCAGCGCCCAGGGAAGGGTGGACAATCAGCCCCAGCATTTT. Residues: CASAQGRVDNQPQHF. Complete variable domain (other parts from reference TRBV7-9 and TRBJ1-5): DTGVSQNPRHKITKRGQNVTFRCDPISEHNRLYWYRQTLGQGPEFLTYFQNEAQLEKSRLLSDRFSAERPKGSFSTLEIQRTEQGDSAMYLCASAQGRVDNQPQHFGDGTRLSIL.

The chain has TRBV24-1 and TRBJ2-2; 7 bases map to TRBD1. CDR1 is KGHDR and CDR2 is SFDVKD in the germline V gene. The CDR3 totals 14 residues. The ends lost 3 bases at V and 4 bases at J; junction bases unmatched: 1. The CDR3 sequence is CATSDRDSTGELFF. The CDR3 DNA is TGTGCCACCAGTGATCGGGACAGCACCGGGGAGCTGTTTTTT.

The J gene is TRBJ2-1, the V gene TRBV10-1; D may be TRBD1 (6 bases). CDR3 length equals 15 residues. Per germline, CDR1 WNHNN and CDR2 SYGVQD (reference sequence). The ends were cut back, 0 bases at V and 7 bases at J, with 13 bases in the middle. This chain's CDR3 is CASSESRGLENEQFF. CDR3 nucleotide sequence: TGCGCCAGCAGTGAGTCCAGGGGTTTAGAAAATGAGCAGTTCTTC.

In regard to this clone: The sample has other DNA sequences that encode this CDR3 too. V gene TRBV19 combines with J gene TRBJ2-5, with D perhaps matching TRBD2 (5 bases). CDR1 LNHDA and CDR2 SQIVND come from the germline V gene (reference sequence). The CDR3 has 13 residues. Trimming removed 3 bases from V and 1 base from J, with 6 bases in between. CDR3 protein: CASSISGQETQYF. For the CDR3, the DNA is TGTGCCAGTAGTATCAGCGGCCAAGAGACCCAGTACTTC.